The clone carrying this T cell receptor (beta chain) was detected a few times. The antigen is not known. This entry belongs to a study of shared clonotypes between healthy human individuals. The table came from immunoSEQ multiplex PCR; TCRdb's copy has only in-frame clones and leaves some out. This table holds roughly 300,000 clones, around 70% found once. Broader study findings: Generation probability values for non-shared clonotypes were lower than those for clonotypes shared by all four donors. Estimated richness values were generally larger in naive subsets than in memory subsets.

The germline gives CDR1 MNHEY, CDR2 SVGAGI. V lost 7 bases and J lost 0, with 13 bases in between. This CDR3 has 15 residues. Sequencing used memory CD4+ T cells sorted from blood. Regarding subset: CD45RA-negative fraction. The V and J genes are TRBV6-5 and TRBJ2-1; D remains ambiguous. This clonotype originated in a man aged 25 to 40 in good health. CDR3 nucleotides: TGTGCCAGCACCCCCGATACTTCCTCCTACAATGAGCAGTTCTTC. This translates into CASTPDTSSYNEQFF.